This T cell receptor (beta chain) was retrieved from a study of blood T cells in healthy people across ages. Broader study findings: Diversity estimates drawn from one million T cells were deemed underestimates. When set beside aged donors, long-lived donors presented more naive CD4+ cells and higher diversity.

The V end lost 6 bases, the J end lost 6 bases, and 15 bases lay between the germline ends. Germline V gene sequence: CDR1 MNHEY, CDR2 SVGAGI. This CDR3 is 14 amino acids long. This clonotype was recorded a few times. Its antigen is not identified. The amount of total RNA extracted per sample was at least 5.5 micrograms. With a J-beta primer mix and a sample-barcoded 5' primer, a second PCR ran about 7 to 12 cycles. Each CDR3 protein is one row after TCRdb ran MiXCR on the 5' RACE reads. The sample includes about 1.6 million distinct CDR3 sequences, roughly 32% of them seen just once. This receptor was taken from a woman aged 25 to 39 in good health. Source material: blood. This rearrangement joins TRBV6-5 to TRBJ2-1; D is ambiguous. The CDR3 loop is CASSPGLWGNEQFF. The CDR3 bases are TGTGCCAGCAGCCCCGGTTTATGGGGCAATGAGCAGTTCTTC.